This T cell receptor (beta chain) was sequenced in a study of beta chain features in type 1 diabetes (dated by TCRdb to 2017 to 2018). At the level of the whole study: Patients and healthy donors did not differ in mean age, gender distribution, total cell number or subset yield. Naive and central memory subsets were obtained from all 28 donors, but regulatory and stem cell-like memory subsets were isolated from only 8 patients and roughly 8 healthy donors. A total of 100 million to 110 million sorted cells were examined across all samples, and a strong correlation was observed between cell number per subset and RNA yield. In the study, recently diagnosed type 1 diabetes patients and matched healthy donors were compared on the TCRB repertoires of their sorted circulating CD4+ T cell subsets.

CDR1 and CDR2 are read off the germline V gene as MNHEY and SVGAGI. V trim: 7 bases; J trim: 6 bases; unmatched bases: 8. The CDR3 covers 14 residues, taking in both the cysteine and the phenylalanine. Just the 42-base CDR3 DNA is kept, in frame starting at base 1. From each donor, a single peripheral blood sample of around 120 mL on average was drawn into heparinised tubes. A BD FACSAria II was used to sort naive, central memory, regulatory and stem cell-like memory CD4+ T cells with a panel that included CD45RO, CCR7, CD25, CD127, CD95 and CD27. Every sorted population had a purity above 95%. PBMCs were isolated right away by Lymphoprep density gradient centrifugation and were stained directly, without culture. To minimize batch effects, samples were stained and sorted in pairs, one healthy donor with one patient per experiment. A remark on this clone: There is no known antigen for this receptor. The input lacks base qualities; no much larger clone sits a single base away.

The entire isolated RNA was reverse transcribed using the High Capacity cDNA Reverse Transcription Kit, and thus expressed TCRB transcripts were sequenced. Deep immunoSEQ sequencing was performed on naive, central memory and regulatory T cell samples, with an average of about 3.6 million total reads per sample. Sorted cells were lysed in RLT buffer and RNA was extracted with DNase-treated RNeasy Micro or Mini kits, depending on cell number. To prevent cross-contamination, every cell subset was processed on its own, while patient and healthy donor samples were processed together. The immunoSEQ multiplex PCR was used to amplify TCRB sequences from cDNA, generating 87-bp fragments that spanned the CDR3 region. The amplicons were sequenced using the Illumina HiSeq platform. Turning to the authors' computational methods: Synthetic template baselines were used to correct PCR bias computationally, reads within Hamming distance 2 were collapsed, and singletons that could not be merged were discarded. Reads were aligned to IMGT to assign V, D and J genes, CDR3 length, and insertions or deletions at six rearrangement sites. Clonotype counts were normalized to sorted cell number within each subset before computing true diversity and Gini coefficients with the tcR R package. The overlap coefficient, calculated on TCRB nucleotide sequences, was used to quantify repertoire sharing. Out-of-frame TCRB sequences from naive cells were analyzed to stand in for the pre-selection repertoire. Entries here come from immuneACCESS through TCRdb and include only in-frame sequences with V and J called. Some clones fail to appear in such tables; in the studies checked, an unresolved V gene covers under half of the shortfall, and the cause of the remainder is unknown. That table gives V, J and clone size, and the DNA gave D and trimming. This sample lists roughly 280,000 clones; roughly 24% were detected once. The top ten clonotypes cover around 0.012% of the sample.

General findings and caveats noted by the study authors: A moderate but significant shortening of TCRB CDR3 length was observed in type 1 diabetes patients in all four CD4+ subsets. Patients with type 1 diabetes made fewer insertions and deleted more nucleotides at VDJ recombination sites, implying thymic rearrangement abnormalities. Naive, central memory and regulatory TCRB repertoires appeared more similar among patients than among healthy donors. PCR may preferentially amplify shorter templates, but because patient and control samples were amplified and corrected together, any resulting skew would affect both groups equally. Because cDNA was sequenced instead of genomic DNA, highly expressing activated cells could be over-represented, though the groups showed no difference in activation or CD3 levels. Only small numbers of individuals were included in the HLA sub-analyses, which left unresolved whether HLA type had any influence on TCRB rearrangement.

The sequence was obtained from a woman under 40 with type 1 diabetes. Recombination joined TRBV6-5 with TRBJ2-1, with 8 bases in between that match TRBD1. Sequences were obtained from naive CD4+ T cells from blood. The sample's cell subset or site label, in plain terms: true naive CD4+ T cells. The CDR3 here reads CASTRDRYLNEQFF. The nucleotides are TGTGCCAGCACGAGGGACAGGTACCTCAATGAGCAGTTCTTC.